The source of this TCR beta chain is a study of cytomegalovirus exposure and HLA in healthy donors. Study-wide results and caveats: A few of the chains that were CMV-associated were confirmed in vitro to be specific for CMV antigens. Most TCR sequences were seen very rarely across donors, but some public TCRs occurred in many. An Asian-associated ancestry cluster reportedly showed fewer N-insertions than the roughly 670-donor mean in a later analysis. Donors were assumed by presence/absence analyses to have roughly uniform sequencing depth.

Points on this clone: Its antigen is unknown.

Primers: 60 Vbeta forward and 13 Jbeta reverse. The method was immunoSEQ multiplex PCR; TCRdb's version includes in-frame clones alone and lacks a portion of them. The table lists approximately 130,000 clones, 70% to 80% of them singletons, with 3.1% in the top ten. Germline CDR1 SEHNR, CDR2 FQNEAQ (reference sequence). The germline V and J ends were trimmed by 1 base and 10 bases, with 11 bases remaining between them. The CDR3 has 13 residues. The receptor was isolated from a man aged 25 to 45 in good health and CMV-seronegative. The chain uses TRBV7-9 and TRBJ1-5; D not certain. Material: PBMCs. This CDR3 is CASSLEGGQPQHF. The DNA of the CDR3 is TGTGCCAGCAGCTTAGAAGGAGGTCAACCCCAGCATTTT.